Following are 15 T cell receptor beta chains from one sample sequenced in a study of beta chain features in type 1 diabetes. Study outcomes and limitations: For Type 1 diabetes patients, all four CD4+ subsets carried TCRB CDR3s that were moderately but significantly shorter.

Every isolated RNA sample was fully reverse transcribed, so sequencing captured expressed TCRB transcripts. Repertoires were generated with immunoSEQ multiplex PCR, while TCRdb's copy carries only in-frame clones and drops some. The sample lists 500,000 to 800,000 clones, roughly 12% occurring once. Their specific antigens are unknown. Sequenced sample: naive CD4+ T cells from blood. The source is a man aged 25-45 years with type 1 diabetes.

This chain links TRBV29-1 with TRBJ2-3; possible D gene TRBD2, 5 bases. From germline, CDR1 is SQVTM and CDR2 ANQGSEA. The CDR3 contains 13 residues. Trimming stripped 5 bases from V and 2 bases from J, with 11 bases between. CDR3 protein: CSVYGVLTDTQYF. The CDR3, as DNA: TGCAGCGTTTACGGGGTACTCACAGATACGCAGTATTTT.

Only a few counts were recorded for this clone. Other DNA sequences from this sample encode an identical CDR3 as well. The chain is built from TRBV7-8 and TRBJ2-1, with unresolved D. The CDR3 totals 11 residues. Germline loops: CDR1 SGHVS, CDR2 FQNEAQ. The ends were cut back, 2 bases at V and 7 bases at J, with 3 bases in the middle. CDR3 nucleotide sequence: TGTGCCAGCAGCTTAAGGAATGAGCAGTTCTTC. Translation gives CASSLRNEQFF. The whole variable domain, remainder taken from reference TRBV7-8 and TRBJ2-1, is GAGVSQSPRYKVAKRGQDVALRCDPISGHVSLFWYQQALGQGPEFLTYFQNEAQLDKSGLPSDRFFAERPEGSVSTLKIQRTQQEDSAVYLCASSLRNEQFFGPGTRLTVL.

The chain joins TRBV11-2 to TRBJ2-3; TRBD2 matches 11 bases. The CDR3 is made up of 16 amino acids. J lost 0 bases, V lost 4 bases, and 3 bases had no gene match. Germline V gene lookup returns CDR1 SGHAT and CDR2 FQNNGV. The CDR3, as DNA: TGTGCCAGCAGCTCCAGACTAGCGGGAAGCACAGATACGCAGTATTTT. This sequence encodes CASSSRLAGSTDTQYF. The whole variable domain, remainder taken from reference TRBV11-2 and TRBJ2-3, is EAGVAQSPRYKIIEKRQSVAFWCNPISGHATLYWYQQILGQGPKLLIQFQNNGVVDDSQLPKDRFSAERLKGVDSTLKIQPAKLEDSAVYLCASSSRLAGSTDTQYFGPGTRLTVL.

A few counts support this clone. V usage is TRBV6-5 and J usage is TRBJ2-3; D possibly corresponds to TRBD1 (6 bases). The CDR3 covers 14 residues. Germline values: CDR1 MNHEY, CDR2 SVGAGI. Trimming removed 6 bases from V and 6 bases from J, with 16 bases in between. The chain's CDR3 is CASSRIYQGDTQYF. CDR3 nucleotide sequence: TGTGCCAGCAGCCGGATCTATCAGGGGGATACGCAGTATTTT.

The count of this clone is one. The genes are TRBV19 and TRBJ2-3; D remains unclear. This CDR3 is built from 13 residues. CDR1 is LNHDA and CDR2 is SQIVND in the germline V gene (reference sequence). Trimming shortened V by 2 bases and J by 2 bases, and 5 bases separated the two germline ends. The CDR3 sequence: CASSIPPTDTQYF. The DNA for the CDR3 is TGTGCCAGTAGTATACCCCCCACAGATACGCAGTATTTT.

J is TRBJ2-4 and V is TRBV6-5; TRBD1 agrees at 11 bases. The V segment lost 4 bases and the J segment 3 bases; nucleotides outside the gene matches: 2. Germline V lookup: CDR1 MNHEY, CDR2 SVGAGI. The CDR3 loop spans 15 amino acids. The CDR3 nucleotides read TGTGCCAGCAGTTCGGGACAGGGGGACAAAAACATTCAGTACTTC. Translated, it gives CASSSGQGDKNIQYF.

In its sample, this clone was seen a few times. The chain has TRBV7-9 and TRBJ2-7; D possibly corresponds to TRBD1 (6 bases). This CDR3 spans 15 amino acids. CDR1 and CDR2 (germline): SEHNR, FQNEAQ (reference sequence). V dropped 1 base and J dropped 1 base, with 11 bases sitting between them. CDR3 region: CASSLGTAKSYEQYF. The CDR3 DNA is TGTGCCAGCAGCTTAGGGACAGCGAAATCCTACGAGCAGTACTTC.

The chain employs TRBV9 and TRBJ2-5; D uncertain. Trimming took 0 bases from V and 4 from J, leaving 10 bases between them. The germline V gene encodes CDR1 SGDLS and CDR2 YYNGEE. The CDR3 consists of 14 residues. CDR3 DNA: TGTGCCAGCAGCGTAGATCGAATCGGAGAGACCCAGTACTTC. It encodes CASSVDRIGETQYF.

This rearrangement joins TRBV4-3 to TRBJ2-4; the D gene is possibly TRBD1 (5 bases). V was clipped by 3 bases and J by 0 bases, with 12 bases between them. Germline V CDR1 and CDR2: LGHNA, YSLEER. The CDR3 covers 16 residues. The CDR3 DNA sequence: TGCGCCAGCAGCCACCGGACACCTATAGCCAAAAACATTCAGTACTTC. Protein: CASSHRTPIAKNIQYF.

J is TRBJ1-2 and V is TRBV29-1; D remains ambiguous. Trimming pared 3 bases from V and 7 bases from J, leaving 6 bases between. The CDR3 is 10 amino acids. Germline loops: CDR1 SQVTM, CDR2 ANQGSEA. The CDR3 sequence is CSVDGGGYTF. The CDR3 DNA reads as TGCAGCGTTGATGGAGGTGGCTACACCTTC.

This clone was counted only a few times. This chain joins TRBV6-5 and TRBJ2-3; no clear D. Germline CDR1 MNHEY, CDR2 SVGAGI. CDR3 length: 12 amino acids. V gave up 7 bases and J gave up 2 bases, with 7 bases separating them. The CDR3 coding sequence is TGTGCCAGCACAGACGCCACAGATACGCAGTATTTT. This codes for CASTDATDTQYF.

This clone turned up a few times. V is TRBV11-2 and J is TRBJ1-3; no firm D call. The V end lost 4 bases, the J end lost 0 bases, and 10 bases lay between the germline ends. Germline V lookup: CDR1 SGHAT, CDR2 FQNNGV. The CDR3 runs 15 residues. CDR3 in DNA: TGTGCCAGCAGCTACGACGGGAACTCTGGAAACACCATATATTTT. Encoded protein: CASSYDGNSGNTIYF.

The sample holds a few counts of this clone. This CDR3 reads CASSLAGTTVSYEQYF. For the CDR3, the DNA is TGTGCCAGCAGCTTAGCTGGGACAACCGTCTCCTACGAGCAGTACTTC. The chain joins TRBV7-2 to TRBJ2-7, with a possible D match to TRBD1 (6 bases). V was shortened by 0 bases and J by 0 bases, with 12 bases between the two germline ends. Germline loops: CDR1 SGHTA, CDR2 FQGNSA. The CDR3 runs to 16 residues.

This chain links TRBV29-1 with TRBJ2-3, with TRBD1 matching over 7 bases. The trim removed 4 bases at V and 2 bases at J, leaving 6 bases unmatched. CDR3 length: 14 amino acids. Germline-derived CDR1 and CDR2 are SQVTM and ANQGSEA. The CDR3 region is CSVGTGTDTDTQYF. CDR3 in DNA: TGCAGCGTTGGAACCGGGACAGACACAGATACGCAGTATTTT.

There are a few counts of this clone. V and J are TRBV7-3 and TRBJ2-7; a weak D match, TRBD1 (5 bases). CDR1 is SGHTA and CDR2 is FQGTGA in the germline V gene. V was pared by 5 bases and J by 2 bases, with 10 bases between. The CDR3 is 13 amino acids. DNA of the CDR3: TGTGCCAGCAGCCCAACAGGCACCTACGAGCAGTACTTC. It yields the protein CASSPTGTYEQYF.